The clone carrying this T cell receptor (beta chain) was observed a single time. This entry comes from a study of blood T cell repertoires in COVID-19. Study as a whole: The United States, Italy and Spain were the sources of the acute and convalescent COVID-19 samples.

Trimming removed 11 bases from V and 4 bases from J; junction bases left unmatched: 8. This CDR3 comprises 13 residues. The germline gives CDR1 LNHDA, CDR2 SQIVND (reference sequence). The repertoire was sequenced with immunoSEQ multiplex PCR; TCRdb's copy has only in-frame clones and lacks some. The table records around 40,000 clones, roughly 87% of them present only once. The sequencing sample was made of peripheral blood. This TCR was sampled from a man in his sixties with COVID-19, enrolled during active disease. V gene TRBV19 combines with J gene TRBJ1-5, with 7 bases that match TRBD1. DNA for the CDR3: TGTGCCGCCAGACAGGGCTCAAATCAGCCCCAGCATTTT. Translating gives CAARQGSNQPQHF.